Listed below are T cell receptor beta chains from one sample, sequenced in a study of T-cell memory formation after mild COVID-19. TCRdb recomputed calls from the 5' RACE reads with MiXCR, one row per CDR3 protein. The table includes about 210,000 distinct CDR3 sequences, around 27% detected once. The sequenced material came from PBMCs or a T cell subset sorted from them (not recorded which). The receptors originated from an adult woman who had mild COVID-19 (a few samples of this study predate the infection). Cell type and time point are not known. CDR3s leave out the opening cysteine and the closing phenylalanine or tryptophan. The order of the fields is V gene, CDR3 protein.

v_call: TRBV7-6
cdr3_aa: ASSSLTGINYGYT

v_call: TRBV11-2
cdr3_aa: ASSLQRGGRDTQY

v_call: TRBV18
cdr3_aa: ASSPPVQGTEAF

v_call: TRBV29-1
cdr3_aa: SVGQVAGAFGNTIY

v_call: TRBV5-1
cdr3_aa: ASSFRLAGEYEQY

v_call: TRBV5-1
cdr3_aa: ASSSGGGTGKYTTRYGYT

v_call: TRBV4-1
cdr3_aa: ASSQVSQGAYGYT

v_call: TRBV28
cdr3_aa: ASSPPGWGKETQY

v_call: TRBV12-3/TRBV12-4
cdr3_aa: ASSFLTGGLEQY

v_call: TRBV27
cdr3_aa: ASSLDGGNGKLF

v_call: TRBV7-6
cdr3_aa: ASSLAGQNTDTQY

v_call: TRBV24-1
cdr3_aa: AITLEDIQY

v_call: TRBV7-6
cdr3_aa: ASGEERSGELF

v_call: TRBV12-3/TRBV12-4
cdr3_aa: ASSAGSTTNYGYT